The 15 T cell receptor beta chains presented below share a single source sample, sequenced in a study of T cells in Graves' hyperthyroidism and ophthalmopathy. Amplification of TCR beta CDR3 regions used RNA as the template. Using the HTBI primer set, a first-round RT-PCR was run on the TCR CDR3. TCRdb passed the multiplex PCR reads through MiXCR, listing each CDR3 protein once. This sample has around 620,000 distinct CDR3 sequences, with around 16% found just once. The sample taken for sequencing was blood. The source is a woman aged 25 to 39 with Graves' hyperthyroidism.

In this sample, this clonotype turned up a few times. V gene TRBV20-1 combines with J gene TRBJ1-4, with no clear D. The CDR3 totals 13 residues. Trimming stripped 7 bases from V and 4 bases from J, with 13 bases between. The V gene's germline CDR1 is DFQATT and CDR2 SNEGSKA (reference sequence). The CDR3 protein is CSVKDGFNEKLFF. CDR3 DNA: TGCAGTGTTAAGGACGGTTTTAATGAAAAACTGTTTTTT.

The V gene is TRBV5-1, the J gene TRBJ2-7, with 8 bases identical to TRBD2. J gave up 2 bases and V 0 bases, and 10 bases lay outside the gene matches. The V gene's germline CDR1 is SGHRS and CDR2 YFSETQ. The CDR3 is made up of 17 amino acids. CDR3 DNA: TGCGCCAGCAGCTTGGCCAGAGGGGCGGGAGGACCCTACGAGCAGTACTTC. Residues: CASSLARGAGGPYEQYF.

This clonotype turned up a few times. In nucleotides, the CDR3 is TGCAGTGCCTCGGGAGGGGATGGCTACACCTTC. This sequence encodes CSASGGDGYTF. The chain couples TRBV20-1 to TRBJ1-2; D is perhaps TRBD1 (5 bases). The length of the CDR3 is 11 residues. Trimming took 6 bases from V and 6 from J, leaving 11 bases between them. Germline V gene data show CDR1 as DFQATT and CDR2 as SNEGSKA (reference sequence).

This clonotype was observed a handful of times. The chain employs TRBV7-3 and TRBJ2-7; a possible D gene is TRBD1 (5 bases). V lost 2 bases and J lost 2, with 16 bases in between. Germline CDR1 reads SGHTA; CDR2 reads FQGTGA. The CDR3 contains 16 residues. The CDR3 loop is CASSLEPSGIAYEQYF. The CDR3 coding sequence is TGTGCCAGCAGCTTAGAGCCCTCAGGGATCGCCTACGAGCAGTACTTC.

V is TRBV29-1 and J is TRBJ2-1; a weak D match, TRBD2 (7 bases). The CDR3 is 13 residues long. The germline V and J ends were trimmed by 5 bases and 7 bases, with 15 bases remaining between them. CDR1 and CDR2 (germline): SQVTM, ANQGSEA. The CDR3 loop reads CSVWWTAGNEQFF. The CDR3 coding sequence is TGCAGCGTTTGGTGGACAGCGGGGAATGAGCAGTTCTTC.

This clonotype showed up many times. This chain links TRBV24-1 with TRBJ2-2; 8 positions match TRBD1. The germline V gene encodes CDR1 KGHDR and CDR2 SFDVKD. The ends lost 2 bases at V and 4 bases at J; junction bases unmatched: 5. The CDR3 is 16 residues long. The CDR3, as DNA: TGTGCCACCAGTGATTCGACAGGGGCGGCCACCGGGGAGCTGTTTTTT. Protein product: CATSDSTGAATGELFF.

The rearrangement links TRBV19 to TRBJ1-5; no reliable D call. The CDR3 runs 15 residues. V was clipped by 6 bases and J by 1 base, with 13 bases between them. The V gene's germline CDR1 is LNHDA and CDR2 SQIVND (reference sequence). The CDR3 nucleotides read TGTGCCAGTAGCGACACAAACGGGAGCAATCAGCCCCAGCATTTT. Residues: CASSDTNGSNQPQHF.

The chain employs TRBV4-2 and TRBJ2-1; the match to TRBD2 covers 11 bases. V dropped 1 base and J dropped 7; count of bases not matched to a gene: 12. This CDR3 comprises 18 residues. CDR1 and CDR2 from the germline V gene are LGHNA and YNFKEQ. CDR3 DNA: TGTGCCAGCAGCCAAGGGGCGGGACTAGCGGTGCGGTTGAATGAGCAGTTCTTC. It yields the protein CASSQGAGLAVRLNEQFF.

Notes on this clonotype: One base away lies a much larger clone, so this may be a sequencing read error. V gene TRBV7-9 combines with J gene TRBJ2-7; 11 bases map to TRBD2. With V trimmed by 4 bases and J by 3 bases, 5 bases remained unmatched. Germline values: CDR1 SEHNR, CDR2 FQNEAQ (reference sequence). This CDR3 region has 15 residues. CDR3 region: CASSSGLAVNYEQYF. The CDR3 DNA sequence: TGTGCCAGCAGCTCGGGACTAGCGGTTAACTACGAGCAGTACTTC.

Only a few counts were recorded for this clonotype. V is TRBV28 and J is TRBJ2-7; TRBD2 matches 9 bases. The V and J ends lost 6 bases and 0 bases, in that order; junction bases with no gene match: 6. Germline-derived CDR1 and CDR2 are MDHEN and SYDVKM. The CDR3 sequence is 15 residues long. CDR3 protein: CASRVSGRSSYEQYF. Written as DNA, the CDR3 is TGTGCCAGCAGGGTTAGCGGGAGAAGCTCCTACGAGCAGTACTTC.

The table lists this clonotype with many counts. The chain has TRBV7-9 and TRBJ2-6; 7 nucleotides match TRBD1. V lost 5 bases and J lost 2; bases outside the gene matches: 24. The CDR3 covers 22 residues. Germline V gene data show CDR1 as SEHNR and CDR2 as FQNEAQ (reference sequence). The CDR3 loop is CASSARPQGQAVYWPGANVLTF. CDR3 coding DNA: TGTGCCAGCAGCGCCCGCCCCCAAGGACAGGCCGTTTATTGGCCTGGGGCCAACGTCCTGACTTTC.

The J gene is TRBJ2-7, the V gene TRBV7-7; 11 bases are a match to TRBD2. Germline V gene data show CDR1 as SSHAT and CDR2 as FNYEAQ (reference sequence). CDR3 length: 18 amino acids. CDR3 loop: CAGSLPQGASGRLHEQYF. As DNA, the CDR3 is TGTGCTGGCAGCTTACCTCAGGGAGCTAGCGGGAGGCTTCACGAGCAGTACTTC. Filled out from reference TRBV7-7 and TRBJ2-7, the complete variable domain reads GAGVSQSPRYKVTKRGQDVTLRCDPISSHATLYWYQQALGQGPEFLTYFNYEAQPDKSGLPSDRFSAERPEGSISTLTIQRTEQRDSAMYRCAGSLPQGASGRLHEQYFGPGTRLTVT.

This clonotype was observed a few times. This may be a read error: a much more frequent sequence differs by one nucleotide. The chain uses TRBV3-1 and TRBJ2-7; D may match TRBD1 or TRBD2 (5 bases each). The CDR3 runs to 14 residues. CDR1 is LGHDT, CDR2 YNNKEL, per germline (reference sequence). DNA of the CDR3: TGTGCCATCAGCCAATCCGGGACCCAGCGCGAGCAGTACTTC. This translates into CAISQSGTQREQYF.

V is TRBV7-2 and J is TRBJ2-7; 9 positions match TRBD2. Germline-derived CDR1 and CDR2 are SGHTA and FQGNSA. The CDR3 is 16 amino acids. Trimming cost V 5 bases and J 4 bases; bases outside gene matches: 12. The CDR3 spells CASSRLGSGRGYEQYF. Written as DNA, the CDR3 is TGTGCCAGCAGCCGCTTGGGTAGCGGGAGAGGTTACGAGCAGTACTTC.

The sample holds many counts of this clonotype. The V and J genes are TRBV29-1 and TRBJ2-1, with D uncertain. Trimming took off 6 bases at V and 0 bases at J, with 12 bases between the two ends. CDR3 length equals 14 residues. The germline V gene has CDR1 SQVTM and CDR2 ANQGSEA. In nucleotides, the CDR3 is TGCAGCGTCCGTGGGGATAGCTCCTACAATGAGCAGTTCTTC. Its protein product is CSVRGDSSYNEQFF.